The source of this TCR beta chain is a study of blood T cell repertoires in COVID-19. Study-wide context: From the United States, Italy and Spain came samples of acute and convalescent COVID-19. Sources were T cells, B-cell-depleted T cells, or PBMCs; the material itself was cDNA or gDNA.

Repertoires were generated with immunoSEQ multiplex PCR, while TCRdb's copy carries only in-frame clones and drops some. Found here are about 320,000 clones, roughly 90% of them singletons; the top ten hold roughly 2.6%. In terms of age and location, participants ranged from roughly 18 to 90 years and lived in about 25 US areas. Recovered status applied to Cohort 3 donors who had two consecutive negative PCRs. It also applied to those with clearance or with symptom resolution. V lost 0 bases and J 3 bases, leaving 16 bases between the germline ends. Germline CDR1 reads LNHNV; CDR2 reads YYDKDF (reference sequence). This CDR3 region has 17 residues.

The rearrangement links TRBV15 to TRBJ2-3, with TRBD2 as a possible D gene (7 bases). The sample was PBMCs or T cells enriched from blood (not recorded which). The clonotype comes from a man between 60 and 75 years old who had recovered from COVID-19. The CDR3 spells CATSRDSTGGSTDTQYF. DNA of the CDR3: TGTGCCACCAGCAGAGATTCGACAGGCGGGAGTACAGATACGCAGTATTTT.